This TCR beta chain derives from a study of T-cell reconstitution after alpha-beta-depleted transplantation in children. Per germline, CDR1 MNHEY and CDR2 SMNVEV (reference sequence). The CDR3 runs 13 residues. Trimming pared 5 bases from V and 6 bases from J, leaving 13 bases between. A library of TCRbeta sequences, prepared with unique molecular identifiers, was generated. TCRdb passed the PCR reads through MiXCR, listing each CDR3 protein once. The repertoire includes 610,000 or so distinct CDR3 sequences, roughly 30% of them detected once, and around a third sits in the top ten. J is TRBJ1-1 and V is TRBV27, with D unclear. The input for sequencing was PBMCs, taken before TCRalphabeta/CD19-depleted stem cell transplant. The source is a boy under three years old with Wiskott-Aldrich syndrome, due to receive a stem cell transplant. CDR3 nucleotides: TGTGCCAGCAGTGCGGGTTGGGCAGCTGAAGCTTTCTTT. Encoded protein: CASSAGWAAEAFF.